This entry describes one T cell receptor beta chain. What it recognizes is unknown. This entry belongs to a study of T cell responses to AZD1222 COVID-19 vaccine. Pooling of second doses given at about 4 or about 12 weeks was done. TCRdb keeps only in-frame clones here, not all; method: immunoSEQ multiplex PCR. This table has 150,000 or so clones, roughly 87% appearing once. The V and J ends lost 5 bases and 3 bases respectively, with 14 bases between them. The CDR3 runs 15 residues. Germline CDR1 is SGHAT and CDR2 is FQNNGV. Study-level results: Close to half of spike-specific TCRs reportedly recognize unmutated variant regions.

The sample here was peripheral blood, taken 28 days after the second AZD1222 dose. This chain uses TRBV11-2 with TRBJ1-3; D is ambiguous. The TCR sequence derives from an adult who received the AZD1222 COVID-19 vaccine. CDR3 DNA sequence: TGTGCCAGCAGCCCAGGCTCGGAGAATGGAAACACCATATATTTT. Encoded protein: CASSPGSENGNTIYF.